The next 17 T cell receptor beta chains were all read from a single sample in a study of blood T cell repertoires in COVID-19. The protocol was immunoSEQ multiplex PCR, while the TCRdb copy is restricted to in-frame clones and leaves out a portion. The sample has 85,000 to 110,000 clones; 89% are singletons. Sequenced material: peripheral blood. These receptors originate from a woman of 80 years or more in a cohort sampled during active COVID-19.

This sequence joins TRBV6-5 and TRBJ1-2, with a possible D match to TRBD1 (5 bases). Germline loops: CDR1 MNHEY, CDR2 SVGAGI. This CDR3 has 13 amino acids. V was pared by 10 bases and J by 3 bases, with 15 bases between. CDR3 DNA: TGTGCCACGAGTGGGGCGATTGACTATGGCTACACCTTC. Translating gives CATSGAIDYGYTF.

This chain uses TRBV28 with TRBJ2-1, with D tentatively TRBD2 (7 bases). In germline, CDR1 is MDHEN, CDR2 SYDVKM. The CDR3 covers 14 residues. The V end was cut by 5 bases, the J end by 8 bases, with 16 bases between. As DNA, the CDR3 is TGTGCCAGCAGTAGAGGGGGAGGGAGGGATGAGCAGTTCTTC. Its protein is CASSRGGGRDEQFF. Variable domain in full (rest from reference TRBV28 and TRBJ2-1): DVKVTQSSRYLVKRTGEKVFLECVQDMDHENMFWYRQDPGLGLRLIYFSYDVKMKEKGDIPEGYSVSREKKERFSLILESASTNQTSMYLCASSRGGGRDEQFFGPGTRLTVL.

The chain combines TRBV10-3 with TRBJ1-2; TRBD1 aligns across 9 bases. The germline V gene has CDR1 ENHRY and CDR2 SYGVKD. V shed 10 bases, J shed 7 bases, and the junction held 19 bases outside the gene matches. The CDR3 is 16 residues long. The CDR3 DNA reads as TGTGCCAGCATGAAAGACGCCGGGACAGGGAGGGGTGGCTACACCTTC. Its protein is CASMKDAGTGRGGYTF.

This clone was observed a single time. The rearrangement links TRBV5-1 to TRBJ2-1, with D maybe TRBD2 (5 bases). Deletions cut 4 bases from V and 4 bases from J, with 12 bases between. Germline V lookup: CDR1 SGHRS, CDR2 YFSETQ. The CDR3 runs 14 residues. The CDR3 protein is CASSRGADYNEQFF. CDR3 DNA: TGCGCCAGCAGCCGGGGAGCGGATTACAATGAGCAGTTCTTC.

The genes are TRBV18 and TRBJ1-3; D may be TRBD1 (5 bases). Germline V gives CDR1 KGHSH, CDR2 LQKENI. The CDR3 runs to 14 residues. Trimming removed 3 bases from V and 0 bases from J, with 6 bases in between. The CDR3 sequence: CASSPGGSGNTIYF. CDR3 coding DNA: TGTGCCAGCTCACCCGGGGGCTCTGGAAACACCATATATTTT.

This chain uses TRBV18 with TRBJ1-1; a weak D match, TRBD1 (5 bases). CDR3 length: 16 residues. The germline gives CDR1 KGHSH, CDR2 LQKENI. Trimming shortened V by 3 bases and J by 4 bases, and 18 bases separated the two germline ends. This chain's CDR3 is CASSPASSGGGTEAFF. The CDR3 bases are TGTGCCAGCTCACCGGCTTCATCTGGGGGAGGCACTGAAGCTTTCTTT.

The V call is TRBV7-2, the J call TRBJ2-5; 8 nucleotides agree with TRBD2. The ends lost 5 bases at V and 1 base at J; junction bases unmatched: 6. This CDR3 comprises 15 residues. The germline CDR1 and CDR2 sequences are SGHTA and FQGNSA. For the CDR3, the DNA is TGTGCCAGCAGCCAAGGACTAGCAGGCCAAGAGACCCAGTACTTC. Amino acids: CASSQGLAGQETQYF.

The chain employs TRBV15 and TRBJ2-1; 7 bases map to TRBD2. The CDR3 has 15 residues. The V gene's germline CDR1 is LNHNV and CDR2 YYDKDF (reference sequence). V dropped 1 base and J dropped 8; count of bases not matched to a gene: 8. The chain's CDR3 is CATSRVAGAGYEQFF. The CDR3 DNA follows: TGTGCCACCAGCAGAGTGGCGGGAGCAGGCTATGAGCAGTTCTTC.

This clone was seen more than once but under ten times. This chain connects TRBV5-8 to TRBJ1-2, with D tentatively TRBD1 (5 bases). The CDR3 is 13 residues long. Deletions cut 1 base from V and 7 bases from J, with 11 bases between. CDR1 and CDR2 from the germline V gene are SGHTS and YDEGEE. Here the CDR3 reads CASSLIRGRGYTF. The CDR3 DNA reads as TGTGCCAGCAGCTTGATAAGGGGCCGTGGCTACACCTTC.

The V gene is TRBV5-1, the J gene TRBJ2-7; 7 nucleotides line up with TRBD1. J gave up 5 bases and V 1 base, and 3 bases lay outside the gene matches. This CDR3 has 13 residues. Germline CDR1 and CDR2: SGHRS and YFSETQ. The CDR3 loop is CASSLRTGDEQYF. The CDR3 region has the DNA TGCGCCAGCAGCTTGCGGACAGGCGACGAGCAGTACTTC.

The chain is built from TRBV27 and TRBJ1-1; D remains unclear. Germline V gene lookup returns CDR1 MNHEY and CDR2 SMNVEV (reference sequence). This CDR3 comprises 13 residues. Trimming pared 8 bases from V and 8 bases from J, leaving 18 bases between. This chain's CDR3 is CASCSSVAVEAFF. The CDR3 DNA reads as TGTGCCAGCTGTAGTTCAGTGGCGGTAGAAGCTTTCTTT.

This chain joins TRBV3-1 (or the pseudogene TRBV3-2) and TRBJ2-3; D remains ambiguous. The CDR3 runs 16 residues. With 4 bases removed from V and 0 bases from J, the gap between germline ends came to 14 bases. The germline gives CDR1 LGHDT, CDR2 YNNKEL (reference sequence). CDR3 protein: CASSPLITTSTDTQYF. CDR3 DNA: TGTGCCAGCAGCCCGCTAATTACTACTAGCACAGATACGCAGTATTTT.

The gene calls are TRBV2 and TRBJ1-1, with D unclear. Germline-derived CDR1 and CDR2 are SNHLY and FYNNEI. The CDR3 is 14 amino acids. V lost 8 bases to trimming and J lost 5 bases, with 18 bases between them. The CDR3 protein is CASHVSFGETEAFF. For the CDR3, the DNA is TGTGCCAGCCACGTCTCTTTTGGGGAGACTGAAGCTTTCTTT. The variable domain in full, with the rest retrieved from reference TRBV2 and TRBJ1-1, is EPEVTQTPSHQVTQMGQEVILRCVPISNHLYFYWYRQILGQKVEFLVSFYNNEISEKSEIFDDQFSVERPDGSNFTLKIRSTKLEDSAMYFCASHVSFGETEAFFGQGTRLTVV.

The J gene is TRBJ1-2, the V gene TRBV2; D possibly corresponds to TRBD1 (5 bases). CDR1 and CDR2 from the germline V gene are SNHLY and FYNNEI. This CDR3 is built from 15 residues. V was shortened by 4 bases and J by 3 bases, with 15 bases between the two germline ends. The CDR3 loop is CASSVLLDSDYGYTF. CDR3 nucleotides: TGTGCCAGCAGTGTTCTTCTAGACAGCGACTATGGCTACACCTTC. The full variable domain, its missing parts supplied by reference TRBV2 and TRBJ1-2, is EPEVTQTPSHQVTQMGQEVILRCVPISNHLYFYWYRQILGQKVEFLVSFYNNEISEKSEIFDDQFSVERPDGSNFTLKIRSTKLEDSAMYFCASSVLLDSDYGYTFGSGTRLTVV.

The chain uses TRBV11-2 and TRBJ2-1; TRBD1 matches at 8 bases. This CDR3 has 15 amino acids. After removal of 4 bases from V and 6 bases from J, the junction contained 8 bases not matched to a gene. The V gene's germline CDR1 is SGHAT and CDR2 FQNNGV. The CDR3 bases are TGTGCCAGCAGCTCACAGGGGGTTGGGGGCAATGAGCAGTTCTTC. Encoded protein: CASSSQGVGGNEQFF.

The V gene is TRBV5-1, the J gene TRBJ2-7; TRBD1 aligns across 7 bases. The CDR3 consists of 13 residues. The germline V gene encodes CDR1 SGHRS and CDR2 YFSETQ. V dropped 3 bases and J dropped 6; count of bases not matched to a gene: 6. The CDR3 region has the DNA TGCGCCAGCAGCTCCGGGACAGTAAGCGAGCAGTACTTC. Translation: CASSSGTVSEQYF.

The genes are TRBV10-2 and TRBJ2-3, with D unresolved. Germline assignment: CDR1 WSHSY and CDR2 SAAADI. The CDR3 runs to 15 residues. V was cut by 3 bases and J by 0 bases, with 10 bases left in between. The CDR3 sequence is CASSDPVPSTDTQYF. The CDR3 DNA is TGCGCCAGCAGTGATCCAGTTCCCAGCACAGATACGCAGTATTTT.